These 9 T cell receptor beta chains were all obtained from the same sample, sequenced in a study of T cell changes during pregnancy in multiple sclerosis. Sequencing used immunoSEQ multiplex PCR; TCRdb keeps in-frame clones, though not all of them. The sample carries about 48,000 clones, roughly 94% recorded once. This specimen consisted of CD4+ T cells from peripheral blood mononuclear cells, obtained in the first trimester of pregnancy. Receptors were obtained from a female donor with multiple sclerosis, enrolled in a pregnancy study.

V and J are TRBV5-6 and TRBJ2-7, with TRBD1 as a possible D gene (5 bases). There are 14 residues in the CDR3. Germline-derived CDR1 and CDR2 are SGHDT and YYEEEE. Trimming took off 2 bases at V and 1 base at J, with 10 bases between the two ends. In DNA, the CDR3 is TGTGCCAGCAGCTTTAGGACAAGATCCTACGAGCAGTACTTC. This sequence encodes CASSFRTRSYEQYF. Full variable domain (outside the CDR3, taken from reference TRBV5-6 and TRBJ2-7): DAGVTQSPTHLIKTRGQQVTLRCSPKSGHDTVSWYQQALGQGPQFIFQYYEEEERQRGNFPDRFSGHQFPNYSSELNVNALLLGDSALYLCASSFRTRSYEQYFGPGTRLTVT.

The chain recombines TRBV10-3 with TRBJ2-3, with 8 bases fitting TRBD2. Trimming cost V 5 bases and J 4 bases; bases outside gene matches: 8. The CDR3 runs to 15 residues. The germline CDR1 and CDR2 sequences are ENHRY and SYGVKD. CDR3: CAISYGGAGADTQYF. The CDR3, as DNA: TGTGCCATCAGTTACGGGGGGGCCGGGGCAGATACGCAGTATTTT.

The chain uses TRBV9 and TRBJ1-6; 10 bases agree with TRBD1. Per germline, CDR1 SGDLS and CDR2 YYNGEE. Trimming removed 0 bases from V and 9 bases from J; junction bases left unmatched: 9. The CDR3 is 17 residues long. The CDR3 DNA reads as TGTGCCAGCAGCGTAGCCCCCTTGACAGGGGGCAGTTCACCCCTCCACTTT. Amino acid sequence: CASSVAPLTGGSSPLHF.

J is TRBJ1-2 and V is TRBV11-2; tentatively, D is TRBD1 (6 bases). The CDR3 spans 16 residues. Looked up from germline, CDR1 is SGHAT and CDR2 is FQNNGV. Trimming stripped 6 bases from V and 5 bases from J, with 22 bases between. Here the CDR3 DNA reads TGTGCCAGCAGTTTTCTTAGGGGGGGCCCGGGATATGGCTACACCTTC. This codes for CASSFLRGGPGYGYTF.

The chain joins TRBV5-1 to TRBJ2-1; TRBD1 might be the D (5 bases). The CDR3 runs 14 residues. Germline-derived CDR1 and CDR2 are SGHRS and YFSETQ. V was shortened by 0 bases and J by 9 bases, with 13 bases between the two germline ends. The CDR3 loop reads CASSLGDSFGEQFF. CDR3 coding DNA: TGCGCCAGCAGCTTGGGAGACAGTTTCGGTGAGCAGTTCTTC.

The chain couples TRBV11-2 to TRBJ1-3; D possibly corresponds to TRBD1 (6 bases). V dropped 0 bases and J dropped 1 base, with 7 bases sitting between them. CDR1 and CDR2 from the germline V gene are SGHAT and FQNNGV. CDR3 length: 15 residues. CDR3 nucleotide sequence: TGTGCCAGCAGCTTAGACGGACAGTCTGGAAACACCATATATTTT. Translating gives CASSLDGQSGNTIYF.

The chain recombines TRBV6-5 with TRBJ1-2; D perhaps matches TRBD1 (5 bases). CDR1 MNHEY and CDR2 SVGAGI come from the germline V gene. This CDR3 is 13 amino acids long. The V and J ends lost 2 bases and 6 bases respectively, with 10 bases between them. This CDR3 is CASSYRWGDGYTF. As DNA, the CDR3 is TGTGCCAGCAGTTACCGGTGGGGGGATGGCTACACCTTC.

This chain uses TRBV6-5 with TRBJ2-1, with TRBD2 matching over 7 bases. V shed 4 bases, J shed 4 bases, and the junction held 7 bases outside the gene matches. This CDR3 spans 15 amino acids. Germline V gene data show CDR1 as MNHEY and CDR2 as SVGAGI. DNA for the CDR3: TGTGCCAGCAGTTCTTCACGGGGGGTTTACAATGAGCAGTTCTTC. This encodes CASSSSRGVYNEQFF.

The chain couples TRBV12-5 to TRBJ2-5, with 7 positions matching TRBD1. Germline V lookup: CDR1 LGHNT, CDR2 FRNRAP. V shed 0 bases, J shed 5 bases, and the junction held 9 bases outside the gene matches. This CDR3 has 16 residues. The CDR3 reads CASGLVPRQGAETQYF. As DNA, the CDR3 is TGTGCTAGTGGTTTGGTGCCGAGACAGGGAGCCGAGACCCAGTACTTC.